A selection of T cell receptor beta chains follows, all from one sample in a study of CD8 T cells in ankylosing spondylitis. TCRdb called the 5' RACE reads again in MiXCR, with one record for every CDR3 protein. The sample lists 800,000 to 900,000 distinct CDR3 sequences, 10% to 15% seen once, with approximately 0.51% in the top ten. The sequencing sample was made of blood, either unsorted or a sorted T cell fraction (not recorded which). These receptors were collected from a male donor with ankylosing spondylitis. CDR3s include the opening cysteine and the closing phenylalanine or tryptophan. Only part of the rows carry a size: once, few, many, or a class if the clone is expanded.

>TRBV20-1|TRBJ2-3|many
CSASKAGITDTQYF
>TRBV6-2/TRBV6-3|TRBJ1-1|-
CASSQVRSNTEAFF
>TRBV7-2|TRBJ1-5|few
CASSFWSNQPQHF
>TRBV4-2|TRBJ2-3|-
CASSHHQPGDTQYF
>TRBV7-9|TRBJ2-7|few
CASSLRGLYYEQYF
>TRBV7-2|TRBJ2-3|many
CASSLTGQGAWTDTQYF
>TRBV12-3/TRBV12-4|TRBJ1-5|many
CASSPLLGGSNQPQHF
>TRBV20-1|TRBJ2-1|few
CSASGRDLYDEQFF
>TRBV20-1|TRBJ1-6|few
CSAGEGGERKTLHF
>TRBV20-1|TRBJ1-5|few
CSARWGGRDSNQPQHF
>TRBV4-3|TRBJ1-5|-
CASSQGLASNQPQHF
>TRBV4-2|TRBJ2-7|many
CASSPREESYEQYF
>TRBV29-1|TRBJ2-3|many
CSEQTGVDTQYF
>TRBV12-3/TRBV12-4|TRBJ2-1|few
CASTIGSAAEQFF
>TRBV20-1|TRBJ1-4|-
CSAPPNRGAKLFF
>TRBV20-1|TRBJ2-3|-
CSARDRDRGTTDTQYF
>TRBV7-2|TRBJ2-6|few
CASSFRISGANVLTF
>TRBV6-1|TRBJ2-3|few
CASRSDLTDTQYF
>TRBV20-1|TRBJ2-3|few
CSARARDTQYF
>TRBV10-3|TRBJ2-5|many
CAIGRTGSQETQYF
>TRBV7-2|TRBJ2-7|few
CASSRYRGDSYEQYF
>TRBV19|TRBJ1-2|few
CATSSRAAANYGYTF
>TRBV5-1|TRBJ2-1|many
CASSKTTGTGSYNEQFF
>TRBV5-1|TRBJ2-2|-
CASSLRTGGGTGELFF
>TRBV7-6|TRBJ2-1|-
CASSPGRGPQHEQFF
>TRBV18|TRBJ2-7|few
CASSPAQGGGPYEQYF